The present T cell receptor beta chain was sequenced within a study of CD8+ T cells in alopecia areata. Across the whole study: Tofacitinib dosing lasted 6 to 18 months, which was then followed by 6 months off drug.

Trimming left V 4 bases short and J 4 bases short, with 8 bases between. The germline V gene encodes CDR1 SQVTM and CDR2 ANQGSEA. The CDR3 is made up of 12 amino acids. Comment on this clone: This specimen includes other DNA sequences encoding the same CDR3.

cDNA serving as the sequencing template came from extracted, reverse transcribed RNA. The table came from immunoSEQ multiplex PCR; TCRdb's copy has only in-frame clones and leaves some out. The table records under 300,000 clones, roughly two thirds of them present only once. The sequencing here drew on CD4+ T cells sorted from blood, taken at week 0. The chain joins TRBV29-1 to TRBJ1-5; unclear D gene. This receptor was obtained from a human donor with alopecia areata. CDR3 residues: CSVGGVNQPQHF. CDR3 bases: TGCAGCGTTGGGGGAGTGAATCAGCCCCAGCATTTT.